These T cell receptor beta chains were read from a single sample in a study of blood T cell repertoires in COVID-19. Measured with immunoSEQ multiplex PCR; TCRdb has only the in-frame clones, and not every one. In the table there are under 110,000 clones, under 90% of which are singletons. Sequencing was carried out using peripheral blood. The receptors shown here come from an older woman with acute or convalescent COVID-19. Each CDR3 is given with its conserved first and last residue. Each record gives: clone size, V gene, CDR3 protein. For some rows the clone size is stated as once, few or many, or as a class when expanded; others skip it.

>.|TRBV6-1
CASSGPSGRAYNEQFF
>.|TRBV4-1
CASSQEDRGLRETQYF
>.|TRBV19
CATSTSASRDEQYF
>few|TRBV7-9
CASRSQGRNLNYGYTF
>few|TRBV7-9
CLAGGPASYEQYF
>.|TRBV5-1
CASSSSPGDKPQHF
>.|TRBV25-1
CASSEPGVSGDYGYTF
>.|TRBV19
CASSIVGRNTEAFF
>.|TRBV20-1
CSASDRGTEDTQYF
>.|TRBV4-2
CASSQPGAGYTEAFF
>once|TRBV3-1/TRBV3-2
CASSQRQGKETQYF
>few|TRBV7-2
CASSSAPAGGTLYEQYF
>.|TRBV7-6
CASSGVGGVGETQYF
>.|TRBV2
CASSGTGDRNQPQHF
>.|TRBV19
CASGEQVSGNEQFF
>.|TRBV6-5
CASRQDRSYEQYF
>.|TRBV7-9
CASSLATGLAVNEQFF
>.|TRBV19
CASSILTSAQPQHF
>.|TRBV5-1
CASSFGQGIISTDTQYF
>.|TRBV12-5
CASGFGIGLAGSYNEQFF
>.|TRBV5-1
CASSAGRSGASTDTQYF
>few|TRBV3-1/TRBV3-2
CASSQDWRDGIEAFF
>few|TRBV5-1
CASSLAGGNTEAFF
>.|TRBV27
CASAELGQAMNTEAFF
>.|TRBV5-6
CASSPLAGHNYGYTF
>.|TRBV27
CASSLSRGGAYNEQFF
>.|TRBV28
CASSPPPWVRGPYSTDTQYF
>once|TRBV18
CASSPAVSGANVLTF
>.|TRBV7-8
CASSAGLVSYNEQFF
>.|TRBV27
CASRGGDGVTGELFF
>.|TRBV6-6
CASSPGQGDSGANVLTF
>.|TRBV7-2
CASSLNRGVGNYGYTF
>few|TRBV6-5
CASRSQAHTEAFF
>.|TRBV6-5
CASSRGGLMDEKLFF
>.|TRBV28
CASSFNRGGYYGYTF
>.|TRBV2
CASSSGQNTRGYTF
>.|TRBV11-2
CASSLGQGIDGYTF
>.|TRBV19
CASSPGTSGSAKNIQYF
>.|TRBV20-1
CSARRDYGYTF
>.|TRBV5-4
CASSPTGTSGEDF
>.|TRBV27
CASSFLAGGTYEQYF
>.|TRBV7-2
CASGERQFF